This T cell receptor (beta chain) is from a study of early T cells in non-severe SARS-CoV-2 infection. With respect to this clonotype: A read error may produce the germline difference seen at one junction end.

As part of library construction, unique molecular identifiers were attached to individual cDNA molecules. TCRdb analysed the 5' RACE reads with MiXCR anew, one entry per CDR3 protein. In the table there are roughly 69,000 distinct CDR3 sequences, 8% to 9% of which are singletons. Germline V gene sequence: CDR1 LGHDT, CDR2 YNNKEL (reference sequence). The CDR3 contains 14 residues. The chain employs TRBV3-1 and TRBJ1-1, with D perhaps TRBD1 (6 bases). The sequenced sample was whole blood, obtained at baseline. The source is an adult who was a healthcare worker with PCR-confirmed SARS-CoV-2 infection or an uninfected control (not recorded which). CDR3 amino acids: CTSSRLGTGTEAFF. CDR3 in DNA: TGTACCAGCAGCCGCCTGGGTACAGGGACTGAAGCTTTCTTT.